This passage covers 17 T cell receptor beta chains from one sample sequenced in a study of vaccination and CD4 T cells after COVID-19. The assay that was used to sequence DNA from cultured CD4+ T cells was the Oncomine TCR Beta short-read assay. TCRdb reanalysed the PCR reads using MiXCR and keeps one entry per CDR3 protein. The data hold some 20,000 distinct CDR3 sequences, with roughly two fifths observed a single time. Treatment given: roughly ten-day PBMC culture with coronavirus spike peptide pools or control peptides (ViraFEST assay). Their antigens remain unidentified. Sequencing used CD4+ T cells from blood, cultured in vitro. The receptors originated from a human donor who had recovered from COVID-19.

On this clonotype: A junction end diverges from the germline sequence, so it may reflect a read error. The chain links TRBV7-7 to TRBJ2-2; D not certain. CDR1 and CDR2 (germline): SSHAT, FNYEAQ (reference sequence). The CDR3 is 14 amino acids. Here the CDR3 reads CASSLGYNTGELFF. The CDR3 DNA follows: TGTGCTAGCAGCTTGGGTTATAACACCGGGGAGCTGTTTTTT.

This chain links TRBV19 with TRBJ1-6; 9 bases are a match to TRBD1. Germline lookup yields CDR1 LNHDA and CDR2 SQIVND (reference sequence). There are 15 residues in the CDR3. J was trimmed by 10 bases and V by 6 bases; bases with no gene match: 10. Here the CDR3 reads CASRAEDRGGSPLHF. The CDR3 DNA is TGTGCCAGTAGAGCTGAGGACAGGGGAGGCTCACCCCTCCACTTT. Looking up the rest from reference TRBV19 and TRBJ1-6 gives the full variable domain: DGGITQSPKYLFRKEGQNVTLSCEQNLNHDAMYWYRQDPGQGLRLIYYSQIVNDFQKGDIAEGYSVSREKKESFPLTVTSAQKNPTAFYLCASRAEDRGGSPLHFGNGTRLTVT.

This sequence joins TRBV12-3 or TRBV12-4 and TRBJ1-5; no clear D gene. The CDR3 has 13 residues. V was trimmed by 5 bases and J by 1 base, leaving 6 bases between them. CDR3 bases: TGTGCCAGCAGTCGCTTGAGCAATCAGCCCCAGCATTTT. This translates into CASSRLSNQPQHF.

The CDR3 loop reads CASSLGTGQGGTEAFF. The CDR3 bases are TGCGCCAGCAGCTTGGGAACGGGACAGGGTGGCACTGAAGCTTTCTTT. V usage is TRBV5-1 and J usage is TRBJ1-1, with 9 bases fitting TRBD1. CDR3 length: 16 amino acids. Germline trimming cut 0 bases from V and 4 bases from J; bases unmatched to any gene: 7. In germline, CDR1 is SGHRS, CDR2 YFSETQ.

The chain uses TRBV10-3 and TRBJ2-1, with 10 bases lining up with TRBD2. This CDR3 is built from 13 residues. V was clipped by 6 bases and J by 5 bases; unmatched bases: 1. Germline-derived CDR1 and CDR2 are ENHRY and SYGVKD. CDR3 sequence: CAISGTSDNEQFF. The CDR3 region has the DNA TGTGCCATCAGCGGGACTAGCGACAATGAGCAGTTCTTC.

V is TRBV6-2 or TRBV6-3 and J is TRBJ2-3, with TRBD2 matching over 11 bases. Germline V gene lookup returns CDR1 MNHEY and CDR2 SVGEGT. Trimming at V came to 4 bases and at J to 9 bases, leaving 9 bases not matched to a gene. The CDR3 covers 15 residues. DNA for the CDR3: TGTGCCAGCAGTTTCCCTCTAGCGGGGGGTACAACGCAGTATTTT. Its protein product is CASSFPLAGGTTQYF.

As regards this clonotype: Mismatch with germline at one junction end may stem from a read error. The chain couples TRBV20-1 to TRBJ2-5, with D possibly matching TRBD1 (5 bases). The CDR3 has 14 residues. Germline V gives CDR1 DFQATT, CDR2 SNEGSKA (reference sequence). The CDR3 is CSARDRQGQETQYF. CDR3 nucleotides: TGCAGTGCCAGAGATCGGCAGGGCCAAGAGACCCAGTACTTC.

A few counts support this clonotype. The chain joins TRBV23-1 to TRBJ1-5; D perhaps matches TRBD1 (5 bases). TRBV23-1 is filed as an ORF, its function uncertain. This CDR3 region has 15 residues. Trimming took off 5 bases at V and 5 bases at J, with 16 bases between the two ends. Here the CDR3 DNA reads TGCGCCAGCAGTTCAATAAGACAGAACGATCAGCCCCAGCATTTT. Translation: CASSSIRQNDQPQHF.

In its sample, this clonotype was seen a few times. CDR3 loop: CSARWGVNTEAFF. The CDR3 DNA sequence: TGCAGTGCTAGGTGGGGGGTAAACACTGAAGCTTTCTTT. The chain couples TRBV20-1 to TRBJ1-1; the D gene is possibly TRBD1 (5 bases). Germline V gives CDR1 DFQATT, CDR2 SNEGSKA (reference sequence). Trimming stripped 3 bases from V and 2 bases from J, with 10 bases between. This CDR3 has 13 residues.

This clonotype has only one observation. The chain carries TRBV6-5 and TRBJ1-4, with D possibly matching TRBD1 (6 bases). From germline, CDR1 is MNHEY and CDR2 SVGAGI. V was pared by 2 bases and J by 5 bases, with 12 bases between. There are 15 residues in the CDR3. The CDR3 DNA reads TGTGCCAGCAGTTACACGACAGGCCAAAATGAAAAACTGTTTTTT. Amino acids: CASSYTTGQNEKLFF.

The chain couples TRBV9 to TRBJ1-6, with D hard to call. V was shortened by 2 bases and J by 10 bases, with 16 bases between the two germline ends. Germline V gene lookup returns CDR1 SGDLS and CDR2 YYNGEE. The CDR3 extends over 15 amino acids. This chain's CDR3 is CASSVLGVLGSPLHF. Written as DNA, the CDR3 is TGTGCCAGCAGCGTTCTCGGGGTGCTAGGGTCACCCCTCCACTTT.

The rearrangement uses TRBV30 and TRBJ2-7; D is undetermined. In germline, CDR1 is GTSNPN, CDR2 SVGIG (reference sequence). V gave up 0 bases and J gave up 0 bases, with 12 bases separating them. CDR3 length equals 15 residues. The CDR3 DNA follows: TGTGCCTGGAGTGTAGGAGCGTCTAGCTCCTACGAGCAGTACTTC. This sequence encodes CAWSVGASSSYEQYF.

This chain joins TRBV4-3 and TRBJ2-7, with D tentatively TRBD1 or TRBD2 (5 bases each). The V gene's germline CDR1 is LGHNA and CDR2 YSLEER. V lost 0 bases and J 5 bases, leaving 11 bases between the germline ends. This CDR3 has 14 amino acids. The CDR3 spells CASSQEAGSNEQYF. The CDR3 DNA reads TGCGCCAGCAGCCAAGAGGCAGGGAGCAACGAGCAGTACTTC.

This rearrangement joins TRBV11-3 to TRBJ2-7; 9 nucleotides match TRBD1. Germline assignment: CDR1 SGHNT and CDR2 YENEEA. V lost 5 bases to trimming and J lost 3 bases; unmatched junction nucleotides: 5. CDR3 length: 14 residues. The DNA of the CDR3 is TGTGCCAGCAGCCCCGGGACAGGGTACTACGAGCAGTACTTC. This sequence encodes CASSPGTGYYEQYF.

This chain connects TRBV27 to TRBJ2-1; TRBD2 agrees at 7 bases. CDR3 size: 17 residues. Germline V gene data show CDR1 as MNHEY and CDR2 as SMNVEV (reference sequence). The V and J ends lost 5 bases and 0 bases, in that order; junction bases with no gene match: 10. The CDR3 region is CASSPGEGRSSYNEQFF. DNA of the CDR3: TGTGCCAGCAGTCCGGGGGAGGGACGGAGCTCCTACAATGAGCAGTTCTTC.

In DNA form, the CDR3 reads TGCAGTGCTAGAGATGATTGGAATGAGCAGTTCTTC. Translation gives CSARDDWNEQFF. V and J are TRBV20-1 and TRBJ2-1; D call uncertain. Trimming removed 0 bases at V and 7 bases at J, with 7 bases between. The V gene's germline CDR1 is DFQATT and CDR2 SNEGSKA (reference sequence). This CDR3 is 12 amino acids long.

The V call is TRBV6-1, the J call TRBJ1-5, with D hard to call. In germline, CDR1 is MNHNS, CDR2 SASEGT. Deletions cut 5 bases from V and 7 bases from J, with 12 bases between. The CDR3 sequence is 13 residues long. The CDR3 here is CASSTYTDQPQHF. CDR3 DNA sequence: TGTGCCAGCAGTACCTACACGGACCAGCCCCAGCATTTT.